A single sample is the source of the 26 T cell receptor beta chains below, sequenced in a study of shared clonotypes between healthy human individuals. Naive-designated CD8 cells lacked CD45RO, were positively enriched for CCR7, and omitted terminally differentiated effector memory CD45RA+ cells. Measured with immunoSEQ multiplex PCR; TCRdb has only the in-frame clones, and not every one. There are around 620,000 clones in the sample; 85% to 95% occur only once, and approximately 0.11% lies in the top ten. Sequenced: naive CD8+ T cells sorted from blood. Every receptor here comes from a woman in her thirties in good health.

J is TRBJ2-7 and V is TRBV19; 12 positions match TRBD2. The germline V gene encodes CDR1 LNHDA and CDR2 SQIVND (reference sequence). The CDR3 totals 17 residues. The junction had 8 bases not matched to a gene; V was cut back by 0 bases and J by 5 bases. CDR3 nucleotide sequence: TGTGCCAGTAGTATAGAACTAGCGGGAGGAGAAGGGGACGAGCAGTACTTC. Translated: CASSIELAGGEGDEQYF.

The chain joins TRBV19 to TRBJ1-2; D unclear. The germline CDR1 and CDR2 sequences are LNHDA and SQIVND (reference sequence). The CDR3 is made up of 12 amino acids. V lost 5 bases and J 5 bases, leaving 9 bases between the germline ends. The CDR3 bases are TGTGCCAGTAGTGGGGTGAGGTATGGCTACACCTTC. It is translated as CASSGVRYGYTF.

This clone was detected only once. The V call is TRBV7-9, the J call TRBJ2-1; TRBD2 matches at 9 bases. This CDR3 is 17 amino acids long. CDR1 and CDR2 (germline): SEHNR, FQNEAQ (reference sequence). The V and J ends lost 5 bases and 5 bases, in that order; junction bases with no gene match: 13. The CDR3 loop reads CASSHPGTSRENNEQFF. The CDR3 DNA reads TGTGCCAGCAGCCATCCCGGGACTAGCCGCGAAAACAATGAGCAGTTCTTC.

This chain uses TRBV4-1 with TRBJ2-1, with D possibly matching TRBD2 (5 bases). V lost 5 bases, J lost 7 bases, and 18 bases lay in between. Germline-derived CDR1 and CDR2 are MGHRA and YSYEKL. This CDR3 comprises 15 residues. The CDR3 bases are TGCGCCAGCAGCACGCTTGGGCTAGCAGGAAATGAGCAGTTCTTC. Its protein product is CASSTLGLAGNEQFF.

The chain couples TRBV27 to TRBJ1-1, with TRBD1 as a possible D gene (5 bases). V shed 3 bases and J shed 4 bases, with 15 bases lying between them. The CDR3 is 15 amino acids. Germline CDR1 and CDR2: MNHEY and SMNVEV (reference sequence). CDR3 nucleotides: TGTGCCAGCAGTTTGGGTCAGGGCCTCGGCACTGAAGCTTTCTTT. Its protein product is CASSLGQGLGTEAFF.

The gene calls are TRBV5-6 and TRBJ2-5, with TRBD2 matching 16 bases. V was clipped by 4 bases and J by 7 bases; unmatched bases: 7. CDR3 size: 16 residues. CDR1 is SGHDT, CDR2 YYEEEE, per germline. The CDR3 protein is CASSMGLAGGLGTQYF. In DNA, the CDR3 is TGTGCCAGCAGCATGGGACTAGCGGGAGGGTTGGGGACCCAGTACTTC.

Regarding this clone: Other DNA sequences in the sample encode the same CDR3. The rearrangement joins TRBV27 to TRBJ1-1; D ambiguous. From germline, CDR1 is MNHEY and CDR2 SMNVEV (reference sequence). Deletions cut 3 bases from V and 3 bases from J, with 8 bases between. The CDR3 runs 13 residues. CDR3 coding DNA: TGTGCCAGCAGTTTTAAGGGATACACTGAAGCTTTCTTT. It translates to CASSFKGYTEAFF.

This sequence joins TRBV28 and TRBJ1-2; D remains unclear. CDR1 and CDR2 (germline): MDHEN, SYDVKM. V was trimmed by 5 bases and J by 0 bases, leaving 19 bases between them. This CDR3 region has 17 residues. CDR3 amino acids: CASSTIDTNPTNYGYTF. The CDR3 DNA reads TGTGCCAGCAGTACCATAGACACGAACCCAACTAACTATGGCTACACCTTC.

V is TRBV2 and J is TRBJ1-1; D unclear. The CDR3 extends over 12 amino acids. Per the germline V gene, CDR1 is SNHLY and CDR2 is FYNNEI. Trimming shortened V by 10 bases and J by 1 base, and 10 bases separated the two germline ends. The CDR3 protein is CATLQKNTEAFF. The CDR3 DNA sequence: TGTGCCACCCTACAGAAGAACACTGAAGCTTTCTTT.

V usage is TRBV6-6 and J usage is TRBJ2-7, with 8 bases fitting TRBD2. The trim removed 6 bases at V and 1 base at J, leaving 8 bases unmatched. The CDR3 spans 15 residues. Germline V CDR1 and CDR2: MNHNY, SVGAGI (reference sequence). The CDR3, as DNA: TGTGCCAGCAGCCTTACTAGCGGACTTTCCTACGAGCAGTACTTC. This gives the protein CASSLTSGLSYEQYF.

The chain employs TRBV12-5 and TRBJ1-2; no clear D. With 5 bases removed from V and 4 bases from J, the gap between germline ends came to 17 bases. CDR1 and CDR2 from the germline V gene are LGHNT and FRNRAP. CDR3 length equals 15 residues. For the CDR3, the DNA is TGTGCTAGTGGTCCGGACCGCGAATCTGGCTATGGCTACACCTTC. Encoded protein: CASGPDRESGYGYTF.

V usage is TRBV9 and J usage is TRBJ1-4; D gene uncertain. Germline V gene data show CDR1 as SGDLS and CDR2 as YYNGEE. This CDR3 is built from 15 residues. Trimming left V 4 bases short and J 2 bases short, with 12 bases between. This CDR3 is CASSRDPVTNEKLFF. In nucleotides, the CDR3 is TGTGCCAGCAGCAGGGATCCGGTGACTAATGAAAAACTGTTTTTT.

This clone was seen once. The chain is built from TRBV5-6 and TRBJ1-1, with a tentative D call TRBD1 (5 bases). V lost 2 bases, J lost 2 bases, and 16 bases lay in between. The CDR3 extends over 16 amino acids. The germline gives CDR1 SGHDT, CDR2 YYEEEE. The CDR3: CASSFAGPILNTEAFF. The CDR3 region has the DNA TGTGCCAGCAGCTTTGCAGGGCCAATACTCAACACTGAAGCTTTCTTT.

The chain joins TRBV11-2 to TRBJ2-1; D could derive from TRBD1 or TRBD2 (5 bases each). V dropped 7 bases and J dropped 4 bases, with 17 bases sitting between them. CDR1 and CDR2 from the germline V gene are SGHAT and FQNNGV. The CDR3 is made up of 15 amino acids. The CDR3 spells CASTTWGSMYNEQFF. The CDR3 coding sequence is TGTGCCAGCACAACCTGGGGGTCAATGTACAATGAGCAGTTCTTC.

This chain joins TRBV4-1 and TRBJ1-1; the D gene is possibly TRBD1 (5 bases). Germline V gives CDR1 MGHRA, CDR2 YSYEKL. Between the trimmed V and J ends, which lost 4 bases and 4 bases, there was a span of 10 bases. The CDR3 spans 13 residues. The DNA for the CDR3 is TGCGCCAGCAGCCTTCGGGGGAGCACTGAAGCTTTCTTT. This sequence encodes CASSLRGSTEAFF.

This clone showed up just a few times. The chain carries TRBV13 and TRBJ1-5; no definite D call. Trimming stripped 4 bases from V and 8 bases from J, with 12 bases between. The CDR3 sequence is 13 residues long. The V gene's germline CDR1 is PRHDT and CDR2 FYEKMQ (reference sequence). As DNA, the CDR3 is TGTGCCAGCAGCTACGATCGGTCGGAGCCCCAGCATTTT. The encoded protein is CASSYDRSEPQHF. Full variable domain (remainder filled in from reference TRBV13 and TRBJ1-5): AAGVIQSPRHLIKEKRETATLKCYPIPRHDTVYWYQQGPGQDPQFLISFYEKMQSDKGSIPDRFSAQQFSDYHSELNMSSLELGDSALYFCASSYDRSEPQHFGDGTRLSIL.

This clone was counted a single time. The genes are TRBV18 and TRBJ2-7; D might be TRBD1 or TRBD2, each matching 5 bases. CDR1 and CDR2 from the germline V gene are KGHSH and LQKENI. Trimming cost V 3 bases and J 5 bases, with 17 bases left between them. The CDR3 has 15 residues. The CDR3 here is CASSPAGRAEHEQYF. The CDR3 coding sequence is TGTGCCAGCTCACCCGCGGGCAGGGCCGAACACGAGCAGTACTTC.

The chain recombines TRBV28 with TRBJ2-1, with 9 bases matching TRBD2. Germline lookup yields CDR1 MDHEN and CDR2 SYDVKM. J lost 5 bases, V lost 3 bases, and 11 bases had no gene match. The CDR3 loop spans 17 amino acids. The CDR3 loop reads CASSFILASGKNNEQFF. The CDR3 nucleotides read TGTGCCAGCAGTTTCATCCTGGCTAGCGGGAAAAACAATGAGCAGTTCTTC.

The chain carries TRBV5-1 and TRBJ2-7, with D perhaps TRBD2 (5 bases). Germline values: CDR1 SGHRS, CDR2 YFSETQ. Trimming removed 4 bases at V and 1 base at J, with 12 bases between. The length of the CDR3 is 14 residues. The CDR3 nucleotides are TGCGCCAGCAGCCCGAGGGATCTTTCCTACGAGCAGTACTTC. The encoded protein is CASSPRDLSYEQYF.

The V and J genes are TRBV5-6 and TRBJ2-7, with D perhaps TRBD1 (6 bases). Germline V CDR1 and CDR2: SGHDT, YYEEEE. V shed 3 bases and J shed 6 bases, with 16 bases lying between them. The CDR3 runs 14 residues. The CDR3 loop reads CASSSGTNVVEQYF. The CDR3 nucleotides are TGTGCCAGCAGCTCCGGGACAAACGTTGTCGAGCAGTACTTC.

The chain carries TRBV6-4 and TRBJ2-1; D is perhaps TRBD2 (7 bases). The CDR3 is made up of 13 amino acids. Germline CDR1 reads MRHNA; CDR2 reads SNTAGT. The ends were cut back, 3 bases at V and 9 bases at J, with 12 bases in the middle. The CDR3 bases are TGTGCCAGCAGTGAGACAAGGGGGGGTGAGCAGTTCTTC. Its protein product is CASSETRGGEQFF.

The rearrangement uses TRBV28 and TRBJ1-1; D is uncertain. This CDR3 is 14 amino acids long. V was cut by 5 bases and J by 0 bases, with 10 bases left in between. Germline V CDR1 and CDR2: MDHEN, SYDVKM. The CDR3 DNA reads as TGTGCCAGCAGTCCTACCATTATGAACACTGAAGCTTTCTTT. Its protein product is CASSPTIMNTEAFF.

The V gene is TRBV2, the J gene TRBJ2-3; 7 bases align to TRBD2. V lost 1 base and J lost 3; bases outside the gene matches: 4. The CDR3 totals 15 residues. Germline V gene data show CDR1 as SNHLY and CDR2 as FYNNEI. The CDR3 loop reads CASSEGGGVTDTQYF. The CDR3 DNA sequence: TGTGCCAGCAGTGAAGGGGGGGGAGTTACAGATACGCAGTATTTT.

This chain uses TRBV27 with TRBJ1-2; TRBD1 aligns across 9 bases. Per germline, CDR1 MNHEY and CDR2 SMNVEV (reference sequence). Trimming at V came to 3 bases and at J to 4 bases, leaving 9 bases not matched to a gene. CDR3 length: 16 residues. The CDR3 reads CASSLTGGVTVYGYTF. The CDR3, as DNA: TGTGCCAGCAGTTTGACAGGGGGAGTTACTGTCTATGGCTACACCTTC.

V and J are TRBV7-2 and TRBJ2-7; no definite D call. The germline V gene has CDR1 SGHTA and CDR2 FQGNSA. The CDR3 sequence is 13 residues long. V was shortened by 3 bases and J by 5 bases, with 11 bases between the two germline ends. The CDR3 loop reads CASSFSGFNEQYF. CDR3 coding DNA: TGTGCCAGCAGCTTTTCCGGGTTCAACGAGCAGTACTTC.

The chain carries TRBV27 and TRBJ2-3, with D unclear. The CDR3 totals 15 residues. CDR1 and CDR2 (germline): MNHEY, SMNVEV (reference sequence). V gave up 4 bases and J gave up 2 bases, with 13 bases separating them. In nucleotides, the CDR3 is TGTGCCAGCAGTTATACGGCCTGGGACACAGATACGCAGTATTTT. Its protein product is CASSYTAWDTDTQYF.